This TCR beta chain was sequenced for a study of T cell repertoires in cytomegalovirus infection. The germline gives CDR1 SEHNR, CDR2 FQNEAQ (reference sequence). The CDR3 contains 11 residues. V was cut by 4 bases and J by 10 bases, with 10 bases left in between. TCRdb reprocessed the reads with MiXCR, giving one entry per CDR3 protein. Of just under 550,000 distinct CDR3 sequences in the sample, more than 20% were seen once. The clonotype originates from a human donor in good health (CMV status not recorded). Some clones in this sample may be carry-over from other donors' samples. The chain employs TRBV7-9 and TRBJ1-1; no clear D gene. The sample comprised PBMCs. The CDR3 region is CASSYGPRAFF. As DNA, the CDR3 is TGTGCCAGCAGCTACGGACCGCGAGCTTTCTTT.